The clone carrying this TCR beta chain was recorded at least ten times. CDR1 is MNHNS and CDR2 is SASEGT in the germline V gene. V dropped 6 bases and J dropped 2 bases, with 19 bases sitting between them. The CDR3 consists of 16 residues. This record comes from a study of CD8 T cells in ankylosing spondylitis. TCRdb called the 5' RACE reads again in MiXCR, with one record for every CDR3 protein. The sample contains roughly 220,000 distinct CDR3 sequences, 10% of which appear only once. Specimen: blood, either unsorted or a sorted T cell fraction (not recorded which). V usage is TRBV6-1 and J usage is TRBJ1-2; D remains ambiguous. This clonotype was sampled from a male donor with ankylosing spondylitis or in good health (not recorded which). The CDR3 sequence is CASSRQSRAANYGYTF. The CDR3 DNA reads TGTGCCAGCAGCCGACAAAGTAGGGCGGCGAACTATGGCTACACCTTC.